These 14 T cell receptor beta chains originate from one sample sequenced in a study of blood T cell repertoires in COVID-19. The repertoire was sequenced with immunoSEQ multiplex PCR; TCRdb's copy has only in-frame clones and lacks some. The repertoire consists of some 250,000 clones, with more than 75% occurring once and the leading ten covering 7.1%. Sample: peripheral blood. The receptors were sampled from a woman between 70 and 85 years old with active or convalescent COVID-19.

The rearrangement uses TRBV9 and TRBJ2-1; D may be TRBD2 (5 bases). Trimming removed 4 bases at V and 7 bases at J, with 9 bases between. The CDR3 is made up of 12 amino acids. Germline loops: CDR1 SGDLS, CDR2 YYNGEE. The CDR3 nucleotides are TGTGCCAGCAGCCTTGGGGAGAATGAGCAGTTCTTC. Its protein is CASSLGENEQFF.

The chain combines TRBV5-5 with TRBJ2-3; 7 nucleotides match TRBD2. The germline V gene encodes CDR1 SGHKS and CDR2 YYEKEE (reference sequence). The V gene end was trimmed by 0 bases and the J gene end by 5 bases; junction bases not matched to a gene: 9. The CDR3 loop spans 16 amino acids. The CDR3 loop reads CASSLAERGGQDTQYF. The CDR3 DNA is TGTGCCAGCAGCTTGGCCGAGCGGGGAGGCCAAGATACGCAGTATTTT. Filled out from reference TRBV5-5 and TRBJ2-3, the complete variable domain reads DAGVTQSPTHLIKTRGQQVTLRCSPISGHKSVSWYQQVLGQGPQFIFQYYEKEERGRGNFPDRFSARQFPNYSSELNVNALLLGDSALYLCASSLAERGGQDTQYFGPGTRLTVL.

The rearrangement links TRBV18 to TRBJ2-7, with TRBD2 as a possible D gene (7 bases). Germline V CDR1 and CDR2: KGHSH, LQKENI. This CDR3 is 15 amino acids long. Trimming shortened V by 1 base and J by 3 bases, and 13 bases separated the two germline ends. The DNA for the CDR3 is TGTGCCAGCTCACCACGGGGGGGCACAGGCTACGAGCAGTACTTC. It is translated as CASSPRGGTGYEQYF.

This clone showed up just once. The chain recombines TRBV5-6 with TRBJ1-2; D not resolved. This CDR3 comprises 13 residues. CDR1 and CDR2 from the germline V gene are SGHDT and YYEEEE. With 1 base removed from V and 7 bases from J, the gap between germline ends came to 11 bases. The CDR3 protein is CASSLPMRPGYTF. CDR3 sequence (DNA): TGTGCCAGCAGCTTGCCTATGAGGCCTGGCTACACCTTC.

This chain uses TRBV3-1 (or the pseudogene TRBV3-2) with TRBJ1-5, with a tentative D call TRBD1 (6 bases). Germline CDR1 and CDR2: LGHDT and YNNKEL (reference sequence). Trimming took 5 bases from V and 5 from J, leaving 19 bases between them. The CDR3 runs to 16 residues. The CDR3 reads CASSEGGPMGHQPQHF. CDR3 bases: TGTGCCAGCAGCGAAGGGGGTCCCATGGGGCATCAGCCCCAGCATTTT.

This clone is a singleton in its sample. The rearrangement uses TRBV9 and TRBJ2-7; D call uncertain. In germline, CDR1 is SGDLS, CDR2 YYNGEE. The CDR3 is 15 amino acids. V shed 0 bases and J shed 0 bases, with 10 bases lying between them. The CDR3 reads CASSVDIRSSYEQYF. The CDR3 DNA sequence: TGTGCCAGCAGCGTAGATATAAGGAGCTCCTACGAGCAGTACTTC.

The CDR3: CASSDSGGKDTQYF. The CDR3 bases are TGTGCCAGCAGCGACAGCGGGGGGAAGGATACGCAGTATTTT. J is TRBJ2-3 and V is TRBV6-5; TRBD2 matches 9 bases. This CDR3 contains 14 residues. Germline CDR1 is MNHEY and CDR2 is SVGAGI. Germline trimming cut 6 bases from V and 6 bases from J; bases unmatched to any gene: 7.

As to this clone: The same CDR3 also results from other DNA sequences found in this sample. The chain couples TRBV7-2 to TRBJ2-7; 14 nucleotides match TRBD2. Trimming removed 4 bases from V and 5 bases from J; junction bases left unmatched: 1. The CDR3 is made up of 14 amino acids. The germline V gene has CDR1 SGHTA and CDR2 FQGNSA. As DNA, the CDR3 is TGTGCCAGCAGCTCGGGACTAGCGGGGGACGAGCAGTACTTC. The encoded protein is CASSSGLAGDEQYF.

J is TRBJ1-1 and V is TRBV9, with TRBD1 as a possible D gene (6 bases). The CDR3 runs 15 residues. Germline assignment: CDR1 SGDLS and CDR2 YYNGEE. V shed 1 base and J shed 0 bases, with 10 bases lying between them. CDR3 loop: CASSVFGGMNTEAFF. CDR3 nucleotide sequence: TGTGCCAGCAGCGTATTTGGGGGCATGAACACTGAAGCTTTCTTT.

The rearrangement uses TRBV12-3 or TRBV12-4 and TRBJ1-4; 7 bases are shared with TRBD1. This CDR3 comprises 13 residues. V shed 8 bases, J shed 8 bases, and the junction held 8 bases outside the gene matches. This CDR3 is CASQGGQAEKLFF. The CDR3 coding sequence is TGTGCCAGCCAGGGGGGCCAGGCGGAAAAACTGTTTTTT.

The V and J genes are TRBV3-1 (or the pseudogene TRBV3-2) and TRBJ1-1; no reliable D call. The CDR3 length is 14 residues. Trimming shortened V by 6 bases and J by 3 bases, and 14 bases separated the two germline ends. Germline CDR1 reads LGHDT; CDR2 reads YNNKEL (reference sequence). The CDR3 spells CASSPRVPDTEAFF. DNA for the CDR3: TGTGCCAGCAGTCCACGCGTTCCTGACACTGAAGCTTTCTTT.

The chain links TRBV7-2 to TRBJ1-2, with TRBD1 as a possible D gene (6 bases). V lost 5 bases and J lost 8, with 18 bases in between. Germline V gene data show CDR1 as SGHTA and CDR2 as FQGNSA. CDR3 length equals 14 residues. This CDR3 reads CASSTRGGSGGYTF. CDR3 nucleotides: TGTGCCAGCAGCACCCGAGGGGGAAGTGGAGGCTACACCTTC. Full variable domain (missing parts from reference TRBV7-2 and TRBJ1-2): GAGVSQSPSNKVTEKGKDVELRCDPISGHTALYWYRQSLGQGLEFLIYFQGNSAPDKSGLPSDRFSAERTGGSVSTLTIQRTQQEDSAVYLCASSTRGGSGGYTFGSGTRLTVV.

V usage is TRBV12-5 and J usage is TRBJ1-2; TRBD1 matches at 9 bases. Germline assignment: CDR1 LGHNT and CDR2 FRNRAP. V shed 7 bases and J 8 bases; nucleotides not matched to a gene: 11. The CDR3 consists of 14 residues. CDR3 DNA: TGTGCTAGTGCTCCCCGGGACAGGGCGGGCGGCTACACCTTC. Amino acid sequence: CASAPRDRAGGYTF.

V usage is TRBV7-9 and J usage is TRBJ2-3, with TRBD2 matching 10 bases. Germline-derived CDR1 and CDR2 are SEHNR and FQNEAQ (reference sequence). After removal of 5 bases from V and 0 bases from J, the junction contained 8 bases not matched to a gene. This CDR3 has 17 residues. CDR3 residues: CASSLLSGGFSTDTQYF. The CDR3 DNA follows: TGTGCCAGCAGCCTCCTTAGCGGGGGGTTTAGCACAGATACGCAGTATTTT.